This T cell receptor (beta chain) comes out of a study of blood T cell repertoires in COVID-19. Overall study: Acute-phase and convalescent COVID-19 samples originated in the United States, Italy and Spain.

V lost 7 bases to trimming and J lost 1 base, with 10 bases between them. Germline CDR1 is MNHEY and CDR2 is SVGAGI. CDR3 size: 13 residues. The data were produced by immunoSEQ multiplex PCR, yet TCRdb's version contains in-frame clones alone and is incomplete. The sample lists about 140,000 clones; more than 75% were seen once. The material sequenced was peripheral blood. This clonotype was sampled from a woman aged 45-65 years with active or convalescent COVID-19. V usage is TRBV6-5 and J usage is TRBJ1-1, with D uncertain. CDR3 in DNA: TGTGCCAGCAACGGCAGACAGAACACTGAAGCTTTCTTT. It codes for CASNGRQNTEAFF.